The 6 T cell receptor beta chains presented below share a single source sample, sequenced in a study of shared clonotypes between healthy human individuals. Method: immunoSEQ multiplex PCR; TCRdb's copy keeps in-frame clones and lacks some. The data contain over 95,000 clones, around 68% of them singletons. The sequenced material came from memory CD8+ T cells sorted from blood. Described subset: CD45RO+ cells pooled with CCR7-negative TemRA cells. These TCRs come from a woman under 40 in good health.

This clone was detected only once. CDR3 bases: TGTGCCAGCAGTTCGATCAAATCTAGCGGGAGGACCTACGAGCAGTACTTC. Translation gives CASSSIKSSGRTYEQYF. J is TRBJ2-7 and V is TRBV28; 11 nucleotides match TRBD2. The junction had 10 bases not matched to a gene; V was cut back by 4 bases and J by 2 bases. The CDR3 covers 17 residues. The V gene's germline CDR1 is MDHEN and CDR2 SYDVKM.

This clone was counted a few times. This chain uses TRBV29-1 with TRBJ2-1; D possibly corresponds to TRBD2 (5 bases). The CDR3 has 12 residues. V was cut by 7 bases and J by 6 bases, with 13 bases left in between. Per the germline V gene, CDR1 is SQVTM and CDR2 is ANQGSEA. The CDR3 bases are TGCAGCGCCCGTTCCGGGGTCAATGAGCAGTTCTTC. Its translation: CSARSGVNEQFF.

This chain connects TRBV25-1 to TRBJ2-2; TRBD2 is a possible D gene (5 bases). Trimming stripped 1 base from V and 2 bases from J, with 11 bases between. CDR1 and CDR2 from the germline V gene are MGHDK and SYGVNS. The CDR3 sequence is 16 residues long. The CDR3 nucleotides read TGTGCCAGCAGTGAATCGGACTTCTCCAACACCGGGGAGCTGTTTTTT. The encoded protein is CASSESDFSNTGELFF.

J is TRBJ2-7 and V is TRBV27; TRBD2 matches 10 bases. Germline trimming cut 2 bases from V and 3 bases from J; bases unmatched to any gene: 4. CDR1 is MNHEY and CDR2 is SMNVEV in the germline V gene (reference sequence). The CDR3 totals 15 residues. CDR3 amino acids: CASSLGLAEDYEQYF. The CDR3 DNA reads TGTGCCAGCAGTTTAGGACTAGCGGAGGACTACGAGCAGTACTTC.

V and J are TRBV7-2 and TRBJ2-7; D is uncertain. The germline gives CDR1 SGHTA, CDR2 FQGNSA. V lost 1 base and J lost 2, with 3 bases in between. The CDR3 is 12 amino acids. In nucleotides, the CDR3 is TGTGCCAGCAGCTTAGTCACCTACGAGCAGTACTTC. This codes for CASSLVTYEQYF.

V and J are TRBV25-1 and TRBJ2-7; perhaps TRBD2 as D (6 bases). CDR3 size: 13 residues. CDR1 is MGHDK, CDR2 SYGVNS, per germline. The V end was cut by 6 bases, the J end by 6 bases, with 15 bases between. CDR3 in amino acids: CASRPPHSGEQYF. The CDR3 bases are TGTGCCAGCAGACCTCCACATAGCGGCGAGCAGTACTTC.